A single sample gave rise to the 20 T cell receptor beta chains below, sequenced in a study of early T cells in non-severe SARS-CoV-2 infection (dated by TCRdb to the early 2020s). The receptor library was made with 5' RACE. The reads were generated on a NextSeq 500. TCRdb ran its own pipeline on the public reads, namely fastp trimming at Q25 and MiXCR clone calling, and kept in-frame beta chains. For every CDR3 protein sequence, its rows merge into one entry that carries the most common genes and DNA. Here the sample has tens of thousands of distinct CDR3 sequences; roughly 9.4% occur a single time. Clones ranked in the top ten supply about 6% of the sample. Sequencing was performed on whole blood. These receptors originate from an adult who was a healthcare worker with PCR-confirmed SARS-CoV-2 infection or an uninfected control (not recorded which).

This clonotype was found a few times. V and J are TRBV12-3 or TRBV12-4 and TRBJ1-5, with TRBD1 identical over 7 bases. The V and J ends lost 5 bases and 4 bases, in that order; junction bases with no gene match: 5. The CDR3 runs 14 residues. As DNA, the CDR3 is TGTGCCAGCAGTCAAGGGACAGTTAATCAGCCCCAGCATTTT. Translation gives CASSQGTVNQPQHF.

This clonotype was seen ten or more times. V is TRBV3-1 and J is TRBJ2-4; D remains ambiguous. Between the trimmed V and J ends, which lost 0 bases and 15 bases, there was a span of 18 bases. CDR1 and CDR2 from the germline V gene are LGHDT and YNNKEL (reference sequence). This CDR3 region has 14 residues. The CDR3 DNA reads TGTGCCAGCAGCCAAGAGAGAAGCCGGGCCCTCCGGTACTTC. It specifies CASSQERSRALRYF.

This clonotype was picked up many times. The V call is TRBV5-1, the J call TRBJ1-4, with D hard to call. CDR1 SGHRS and CDR2 YFSETQ come from the germline V gene. The CDR3 consists of 14 residues. V was trimmed by 0 bases and J by 0 bases, leaving 3 bases between them. DNA of the CDR3: TGCGCCAGCAGCTTGGGATCAACTAATGAAAAACTGTTTTTT. Protein product: CASSLGSTNEKLFF.

This clonotype has a handful of counts. The chain recombines TRBV7-2 with TRBJ2-3, with unresolved D. The CDR3 contains 15 residues. Trimming removed 2 bases from V and 6 bases from J, with 15 bases in between. Germline V gives CDR1 SGHTA, CDR2 FQGNSA. The CDR3 sequence: CASSLSRPSQDTQYF. In nucleotides, the CDR3 is TGTGCCAGCAGCTTATCACGGCCCAGTCAGGATACGCAGTATTTT.

This clonotype was detected many times. V gene TRBV30 combines with J gene TRBJ2-4, with a weak D call TRBD1 (6 bases). Trimming removed 0 bases at V and 9 bases at J, with 9 bases between. This CDR3 comprises 12 residues. Per germline, CDR1 GTSNPN and CDR2 SVGIG (reference sequence). The CDR3 DNA is TGTGCCTGGAGTGTAGAGACAGGCATTCAGTACTTC. Translation: CAWSVETGIQYF.

The chain links TRBV3-1 to TRBJ2-5; D is perhaps TRBD1 (5 bases). Trimming removed 3 bases at V and 4 bases at J, with 12 bases between. CDR3 size: 14 residues. In germline, CDR1 is LGHDT, CDR2 YNNKEL (reference sequence). The CDR3 here is CASSHRQGRETQYF. The CDR3 nucleotides are TGTGCCAGCAGCCATCGCCAGGGTCGAGAGACCCAGTACTTC.

This clonotype was found a few times. This rearrangement joins TRBV7-3 to TRBJ2-1; no firm D call. The CDR3 is 14 amino acids. The V gene's germline CDR1 is SGHTA and CDR2 FQGTGA. Trimming pared 1 base from V and 9 bases from J, leaving 13 bases between. CDR3 amino acids: CASSLRRGWGEQFF. The DNA for the CDR3 is TGTGCCAGCAGCTTAAGGCGAGGATGGGGTGAGCAGTTCTTC.

This sequence joins TRBV20-1 and TRBJ2-7; tentatively, D is TRBD2 (5 bases). Germline CDR1 reads DFQATT; CDR2 reads SNEGSKA (reference sequence). The CDR3 totals 12 residues. The germline V and J ends were trimmed by 4 bases and 4 bases, with 11 bases remaining between them. The CDR3 reads CSAIVGAYEQYF. In DNA form, the CDR3 reads TGCAGTGCTATAGTGGGAGCGTACGAGCAGTACTTC.

This clonotype occurred many times. The chain recombines TRBV14 with TRBJ1-6; perhaps TRBD1 as D (5 bases). The ends were cut back, 2 bases at V and 5 bases at J, with 10 bases in the middle. Germline V lookup: CDR1 SGHDN, CDR2 FVKESK. CDR3 length: 15 residues. CDR3 region: CASSQFGGNNSPLHF. CDR3 coding DNA: TGTGCCAGCAGCCAATTCGGGGGGAATAATTCACCCCTCCACTTT.

V usage is TRBV5-1 and J usage is TRBJ2-7; D may be TRBD1 (6 bases). CDR1 and CDR2 from the germline V gene are SGHRS and YFSETQ. V was cut by 4 bases and J by 0 bases, with 29 bases left in between. The CDR3 runs to 20 residues. The CDR3, as DNA: TGCGCCAGCAGCCGGGGAACAGGGCGCCTCCACCTAGGTGGCTCCTACGAGCAGTACTTC. As protein: CASSRGTGRLHLGGSYEQYF.

This clonotype has a count of ten or more. The rearrangement joins TRBV11-2 to TRBJ2-3; D gene ambiguous. V lost 0 bases, J lost 4 bases, and 8 bases lay in between. The CDR3 loop spans 14 amino acids. Germline values: CDR1 SGHAT, CDR2 FQNNGV. This chain's CDR3 is CASSLDRASDTQYF. For the CDR3, the DNA is TGTGCCAGCAGCTTAGATCGTGCATCAGATACGCAGTATTTT.

The V gene is TRBV7-6, the J gene TRBJ1-4; D is perhaps TRBD1 (5 bases). V gave up 4 bases and J gave up 8 bases, with 11 bases separating them. This CDR3 has 13 residues. Germline CDR1 reads SGHVS; CDR2 reads FNYEAQ. DNA of the CDR3: TGTGCCAGCAGCTCCAGGGAATACGAAAAACTGTTTTTT. Protein: CASSSREYEKLFF. Full variable domain (rest looked up from reference TRBV7-6 and TRBJ1-4): GAGVSQSPRYKVTKRGQDVALRCDPISGHVSLYWYRQALGQGPEFLTYFNYEAQQDKSGLPNDRFSAERPEGSISTLTIQRTEQRDSAMYRCASSSREYEKLFFGSGTQLSVL.

This clonotype was counted between two and nine times. This chain joins TRBV4-3 and TRBJ1-4, with D perhaps TRBD1 (6 bases). The CDR3 sequence is 14 residues long. V was shortened by 0 bases and J by 6 bases, with 8 bases between the two germline ends. Looked up from germline, CDR1 is LGHNA and CDR2 is YSLEER. The CDR3: CASSQEQGDEKLFF. For the CDR3, the DNA is TGCGCCAGCAGCCAAGAACAGGGCGATGAAAAACTGTTTTTT.

The chain uses TRBV20-1 and TRBJ2-1; D is perhaps TRBD1 (6 bases). Trimming stripped 0 bases from V and 4 bases from J, with 19 bases between. This CDR3 has 17 amino acids. The germline V gene has CDR1 DFQATT and CDR2 SNEGSKA (reference sequence). CDR3 loop: CSARDISGQWMYNEQFF. The CDR3, as DNA: TGCAGTGCTAGAGATATATCAGGACAGTGGATGTACAATGAGCAGTTCTTC.

This clonotype came up many times. The rearrangement joins TRBV3-1 to TRBJ2-1; a possible D gene is TRBD1 (5 bases). This CDR3 region has 15 residues. V gave up 1 base and J gave up 10 bases, with 17 bases separating them. Germline V gene data show CDR1 as LGHDT and CDR2 as YNNKEL (reference sequence). CDR3 coding DNA: TGTGCCAGCAGCCAAGTCAGGGAATCCTTCAGAGAGCAGTTCTTC. Residues: CASSQVRESFREQFF.

This clonotype was observed at least ten times. This sequence joins TRBV6-2 or TRBV6-3 and TRBJ2-7; either TRBD1 or TRBD2 may supply D (5 bases each). The V end was cut by 2 bases, the J end by 3 bases, with 8 bases between. The CDR3 is 13 residues long. Germline CDR1 and CDR2: MNHEY and SVGEGT. Here the CDR3 reads CASSYGGIYEQYF. CDR3 DNA sequence: TGTGCCAGCAGTTACGGGGGTATCTACGAGCAGTACTTC.

This clonotype was found a few times. The chain carries TRBV28 and TRBJ1-2, with D uncertain. The CDR3 extends over 13 amino acids. Trimming took off 2 bases at V and 7 bases at J, with 11 bases between the two ends. CDR1 is MDHEN and CDR2 is SYDVKM in the germline V gene. CDR3: CASSLPRRGGYTF. The CDR3 nucleotides are TGTGCCAGCAGTTTACCCCGGCGGGGTGGCTACACCTTC.

This chain links TRBV3-1 with TRBJ2-2; D unresolved. Germline loops: CDR1 LGHDT, CDR2 YNNKEL (reference sequence). This CDR3 spans 14 amino acids. The V gene lost 0 bases and the J gene lost 7 bases, with 9 bases spanning the gap. CDR3 protein: CASSQERISGELFF. CDR3 in DNA: TGTGCCAGCAGCCAAGAACGGATTAGCGGGGAGCTGTTTTTT.

This clonotype was detected a few times. CDR3 sequence (DNA): TGTGCCAGCAGCTTCGGACAGGGTAGAGATACGCAGTATTTT. It yields the protein CASSFGQGRDTQYF. The V and J genes are TRBV7-9 and TRBJ2-3, with 8 nucleotides matching TRBD1. The CDR3 is made up of 14 amino acids. Trimming cost V 3 bases and J 5 bases; bases outside gene matches: 4. CDR1 is SEHNR, CDR2 FQNEAQ, per germline (reference sequence).

This clonotype was seen many times. V usage is TRBV30 and J usage is TRBJ2-5, with D perhaps matching TRBD1 or TRBD2 (6 bases each). CDR3 size: 14 residues. The germline gives CDR1 GTSNPN, CDR2 SVGIG (reference sequence). The V end was cut by 3 bases, the J end by 5 bases, with 16 bases between. DNA of the CDR3: TGTGCCTGGAGGCCACGGGGGCGCGAGGAGACCCAGTACTTC. It codes for CAWRPRGREETQYF.